This is a list of T cell receptor beta chains from one sample in a study of T cell responses to AZD1222 COVID-19 vaccine. Some clones are missing from TCRdb's copy, which holds only in-frame ones; the method was immunoSEQ multiplex PCR. The sample lists about 100,000 clones, 85% to 90% seen once, with 15% to 20% in the top ten. Specimen: peripheral blood, collected on day 0 of AZD1222 vaccination. Receptors originate from an adult in good health. Both conserved end residues are part of each CDR3. Each record gives: V gene, J gene, D gene, clone size, CDR3 protein, CDR3 DNA. A D gene is named only where the DNA matches it firmly. Some rows mark clone size as missing; the rest say once, few, many or name a class of expanded clone.

>TRBV29-1|TRBJ2-5|TRBD2|.
CSAMDIGLGLSETQYF
TGCAGCGCCATGGACATCGGACTAGGTCTGTCGGAGACCCAGTACTTC
>TRBV9|TRBJ2-3|.|.
CASSPNWGSGTDTQYF
TGTGCCAGCAGCCCTAACTGGGGAAGTGGCACAGATACGCAGTATTTT
>TRBV3-1/TRBV3-2|TRBJ1-1|.|.
CASRSDKNTEAFF
TGTGCCAGCAGATCAGACAAGAACACTGAAGCTTTCTTT
>TRBV18|TRBJ2-7|.|.
CASSPQSRGSYEQYF
TGTGCCAGCTCACCCCAGTCCAGGGGCTCGTACGAGCAGTACTTC
>TRBV7-3|TRBJ2-3|.|.
CASSLSGLPTDTQYF
TGTGCCAGCAGCCTTTCAGGGCTACCGACAGATACGCAGTATTTT
>TRBV6-5|TRBJ2-7|TRBD2|few
CASSYLGQREMYF
TGTGCCAGCAGTTACTTAGGGCAGCGGGAGATGTACTTC
>TRBV11-1|TRBJ2-7|TRBD1|.
CASSSGTGGSYEQYF
TGTGCCAGCAGTTCCGGGACAGGGGGGTCCTACGAGCAGTACTTC
>TRBV3-1/TRBV3-2|TRBJ1-2|.|.
CASSPPGQGCYGYTF
TGTGCCAGCAGCCCCCCAGGGCAGGGGTGCTATGGCTACACCTTC
>TRBV13|TRBJ2-7|.|.
CASSFGVGSYEQYF
TGTGCCAGCAGCTTTGGGGTTGGTTCCTACGAGCAGTACTTC
>TRBV7-8|TRBJ2-7|.|once
CASSRRYEQYF
TGTGCCAGCAGCCGGCGCTACGAGCAGTACTTC
>TRBV27|TRBJ1-1|.|.
CASSLSITGFGDTEAFF
TGTGCCAGCAGTTTATCGATAACAGGGTTTGGGGACACTGAAGCTTTCTTT
>TRBV25-1|TRBJ1-5|.|.
CASSVAGHQPQHF
TGTGCCAGCAGTGTGGCGGGACATCAGCCCCAGCATTTT
>TRBV7-2|TRBJ2-7|TRBD1|.
CASSLSGQGDYEQYF
TGTGCCAGCAGCTTATCTGGACAGGGAGATTACGAGCAGTACTTC
>TRBV7-2|TRBJ1-3|.|.
CASSTDQGSRNTIYF
TGTGCCAGCAGCACTGACCAGGGAAGCAGAAACACCATATATTTT
>TRBV5-1|TRBJ2-3|.|once
CASSLDLQGWGVTDTQYF
TGCGCCAGCAGCTTGGACCTACAGGGTTGGGGGGTCACAGATACGCAGTATTTT
>TRBV5-1|TRBJ1-1|.|.
CASSLDWGRKLGNTEAFF
TGCGCCAGCAGCTTGGACTGGGGGCGGAAATTGGGAAACACTGAAGCTTTCTTT
>TRBV4-2|TRBJ1-1|.|.
CASSPREGDTEAFF
TGTGCCAGCAGCCCCCGAGAGGGGGACACTGAAGCTTTCTTT
>TRBV19|TRBJ1-5|TRBD1|.
CATKGDSMGGPPQHF
TGTGCCACGAAGGGGGACAGCATGGGGGGTCCGCCCCAGCATTTT
>TRBV13|TRBJ1-2|.|.
CASSLEARGYTF
TGTGCCAGCAGCTTAGAGGCGCGGGGCTACACCTTC
>TRBV18|TRBJ2-1|.|.
CASSPRFGNEQFF
TGTGCCAGCTCACCACGGTTCGGGAATGAGCAGTTCTTC
>TRBV13|TRBJ1-1|TRBD1|once
CASSSTGARNTEAFF
TGTGCCAGCAGTTCTACAGGGGCCCGGAACACTGAAGCTTTCTTT
>TRBV6-5|TRBJ1-4|.|.
CASSYRDANEKLFF
TGTGCCAGCAGTTACCGGGACGCTAATGAAAAACTGTTTTTT
>TRBV29-1|TRBJ2-7|TRBD1|.
CSGRTGNGEQYF
TGCAGCGGACGGACAGGGAACGGCGAGCAGTACTTC
>TRBV6-5|TRBJ2-5|.|.
CASGLQGDQETQYF
TGTGCCAGCGGTTTACAGGGCGACCAAGAGACCCAGTACTTC
>TRBV5-1|TRBJ2-3|.|.
CASSVLASTDTQYF
TGCGCCAGCAGCGTTCTAGCGAGCACAGATACGCAGTATTTT
>TRBV5-5|TRBJ1-1|TRBD1|.
CASSFPRGLNTEAFF
TGTGCCAGCAGCTTCCCGAGGGGGCTGAACACTGAAGCTTTCTTT
>TRBV24-1|TRBJ2-1|TRBD2|.
CATSDLRGGAGDEQFF
TGTGCCACCAGTGATTTGCGGGGGGGGGCTGGGGATGAGCAGTTCTTC
>TRBV24-1|TRBJ1-2|.|.
CATSESYGYTF
TGTGCCACCAGTGAGTCTTATGGCTACACCTTC
>TRBV5-1|TRBJ2-7|.|.
CASSLAVVDEQYF
TGCGCCAGCAGCTTGGCCGTGGTAGACGAGCAGTACTTC
>TRBV12-3/TRBV12-4|TRBJ2-5|.|.
CASRNSGGETQYF
TGTGCCAGCAGAAACTCAGGCGGCGAGACCCAGTACTTC
>TRBV19|TRBJ2-3|.|.
CASSARATPTDTQYF
TGTGCCAGTAGTGCCCGAGCGACTCCCACAGATACGCAGTATTTT
>TRBV5-1|TRBJ2-3|TRBD1|.
CASSLALGQGAEDTQYF
TGCGCCAGCAGCTTGGCCTTGGGACAGGGGGCGGAAGATACGCAGTATTTT
>TRBV5-4|TRBJ1-2|.|.
CASTGTQGNYGYTF
TGTGCCAGCACCGGGACACAAGGTAACTATGGCTACACCTTC
>TRBV7-9|TRBJ2-1|TRBD1|.
CASSRGQGDINEQFF
TGTGCCAGCAGCCGGGGACAGGGCGATATCAATGAGCAGTTCTTC
>TRBV5-5|TRBJ2-7|.|.
CASSPTRDGSYEQYF
TGTGCCAGCAGCCCGACCCGGGACGGATCCTACGAGCAGTACTTC
>TRBV5-4|TRBJ2-3|.|.
CASSRGGLSTDTQYF
TGTGCCAGCAGCCGGGGAGGACTTAGCACAGATACGCAGTATTTT
>TRBV28|TRBJ2-1|.|.
CASSFLSYNEQFF
TGTGCCAGCAGTTTTCTCTCCTACAATGAGCAGTTCTTC
>TRBV10-3|TRBJ1-1|TRBD1|.
CAISVRTGDTEAFF
TGTGCCATCAGTGTACGGACAGGGGACACTGAAGCTTTCTTT
>TRBV7-9|TRBJ2-2|.|.
CASSLLNTGELFF
TGTGCCAGCAGCTTATTAAACACCGGGGAGCTGTTTTTT
>TRBV7-2|TRBJ1-5|TRBD1|.
CASSPGGSNQPQHF
TGTGCCAGCAGCCCAGGGGGCTCCAATCAGCCCCAGCATTTT
>TRBV15|TRBJ2-7|.|.
CATSREAGNHYEQYF
TGTGCCACCAGCAGAGAGGCGGGGAATCACTACGAGCAGTACTTC
>TRBV5-1|TRBJ2-1|.|.
CASSLRRGTSYNEQFF
TGCGCCAGCAGCTTGCGAAGGGGTACCTCCTACAATGAGCAGTTCTTC
>TRBV2|TRBJ1-2|.|.
CASSTGNYGYTF
TGTGCCAGCAGTACAGGGAACTATGGCTACACCTTC
>TRBV11-3|TRBJ2-1|TRBD2|.
CASSLIAGAGNEQFF
TGTGCCAGCAGCTTAATTGCGGGAGCGGGAAATGAGCAGTTCTTC
>TRBV18|TRBJ1-3|.|.
CASSPVTGFISGNTIYF
TGTGCCAGCTCACCAGTTACAGGCTTCATCTCTGGAAACACCATATATTTT
>TRBV7-8|TRBJ1-1|.|.
CASRSDMNTEAFF
TGTGCCAGCAGATCCGATATGAACACTGAAGCTTTCTTT
>TRBV7-9|TRBJ1-6|.|.
CASSTMGQSYNSPLHF
TGTGCCAGCAGTACTATGGGGCAGAGCTATAATTCACCCCTCCACTTT
>TRBV5-4|TRBJ2-7|TRBD1|.
CASSSDRASYEQYF
TGTGCCAGCAGCTCCGACAGGGCGTCCTACGAGCAGTACTTC
>TRBV7-8|TRBJ2-5|.|.
CASSLVRGETQYF
TGTGCCAGCAGCTTAGTTAGGGGGGAGACCCAGTACTTC
>TRBV6-5|TRBJ2-6|.|.
CASSYSGESGANVLTF
TGTGCCAGCAGTTACTCGGGGGAATCTGGGGCCAACGTCCTGACTTTC
>TRBV5-1|TRBJ1-6|.|.
CASSLVLSSYNSPLHF
TGCGCCAGCAGCTTGGTACTGAGCTCCTATAATTCACCCCTCCACTTT
>TRBV6-5|TRBJ2-7|TRBD1|.
CASSPRDRGSYEQYF
TGTGCCAGCAGTCCACGGGACAGGGGATCCTACGAGCAGTACTTC